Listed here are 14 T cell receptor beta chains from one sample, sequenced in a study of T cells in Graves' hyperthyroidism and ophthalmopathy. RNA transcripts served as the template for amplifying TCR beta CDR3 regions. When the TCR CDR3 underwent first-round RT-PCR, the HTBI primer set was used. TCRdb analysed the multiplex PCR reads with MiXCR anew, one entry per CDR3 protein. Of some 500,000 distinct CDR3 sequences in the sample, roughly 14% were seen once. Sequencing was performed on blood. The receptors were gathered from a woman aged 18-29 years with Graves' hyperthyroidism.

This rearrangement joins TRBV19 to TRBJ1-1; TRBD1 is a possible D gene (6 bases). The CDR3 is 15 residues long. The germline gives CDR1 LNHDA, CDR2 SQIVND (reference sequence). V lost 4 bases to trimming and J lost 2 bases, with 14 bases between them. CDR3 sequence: CASSNWTVINTEAFF. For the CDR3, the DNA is TGTGCCAGTAGTAATTGGACAGTGATTAACACTGAAGCTTTCTTT.

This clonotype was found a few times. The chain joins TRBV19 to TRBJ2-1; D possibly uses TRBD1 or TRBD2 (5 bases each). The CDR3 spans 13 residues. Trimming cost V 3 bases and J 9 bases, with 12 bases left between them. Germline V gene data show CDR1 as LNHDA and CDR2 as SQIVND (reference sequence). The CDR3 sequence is CASSMDRGSEQFF. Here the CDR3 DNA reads TGTGCCAGTAGTATGGATCGGGGCAGTGAGCAGTTCTTC.

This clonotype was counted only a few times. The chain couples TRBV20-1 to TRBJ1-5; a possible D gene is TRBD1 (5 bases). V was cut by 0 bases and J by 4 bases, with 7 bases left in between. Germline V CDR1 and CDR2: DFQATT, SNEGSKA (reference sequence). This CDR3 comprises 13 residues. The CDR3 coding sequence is TGCAGTGCTAGAGAGAGGGGTAATCAGCCCCAGCATTTT. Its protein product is CSARERGNQPQHF.

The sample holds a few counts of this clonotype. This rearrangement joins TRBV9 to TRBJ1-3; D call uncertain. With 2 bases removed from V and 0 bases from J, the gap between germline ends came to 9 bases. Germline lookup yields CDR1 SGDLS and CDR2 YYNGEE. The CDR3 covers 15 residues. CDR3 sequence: CASSVVPSSGNTIYF. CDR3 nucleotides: TGTGCCAGCAGCGTCGTCCCAAGCTCTGGAAACACCATATATTTT.

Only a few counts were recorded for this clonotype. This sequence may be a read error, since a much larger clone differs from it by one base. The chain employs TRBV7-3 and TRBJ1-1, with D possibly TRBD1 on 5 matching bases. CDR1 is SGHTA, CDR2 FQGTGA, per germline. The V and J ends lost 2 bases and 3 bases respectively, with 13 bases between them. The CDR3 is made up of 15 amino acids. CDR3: CASSLFGGVDTEAFF. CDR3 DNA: TGTGCCAGCAGCTTATTCGGGGGGGTGGACACTGAAGCTTTCTTT.

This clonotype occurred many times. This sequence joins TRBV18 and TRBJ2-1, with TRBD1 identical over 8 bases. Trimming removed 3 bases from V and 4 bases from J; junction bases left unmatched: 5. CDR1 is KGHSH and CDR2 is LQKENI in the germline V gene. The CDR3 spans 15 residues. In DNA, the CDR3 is TGTGCCAGCTCACCCGGACAGGGAACTTACAATGAGCAGTTCTTC. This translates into CASSPGQGTYNEQFF.

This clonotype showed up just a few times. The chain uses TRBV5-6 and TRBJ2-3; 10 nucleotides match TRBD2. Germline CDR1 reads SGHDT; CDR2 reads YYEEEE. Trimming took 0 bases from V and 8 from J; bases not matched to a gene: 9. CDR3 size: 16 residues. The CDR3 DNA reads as TGTGCCAGCAGCTTGGTGAGCGGGAGGGCCCCCAGTACGCAGTATTTT. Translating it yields CASSLVSGRAPSTQYF.

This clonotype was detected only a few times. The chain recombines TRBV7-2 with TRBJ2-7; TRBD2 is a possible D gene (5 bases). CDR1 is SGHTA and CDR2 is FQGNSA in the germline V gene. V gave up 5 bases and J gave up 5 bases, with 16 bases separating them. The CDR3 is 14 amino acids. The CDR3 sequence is CASSQRAPSHEQYF. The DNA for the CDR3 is TGTGCCAGCAGCCAGAGGGCCCCATCCCACGAGCAGTACTTC. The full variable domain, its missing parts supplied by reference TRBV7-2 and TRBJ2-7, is GAGVSQSPSNKVTEKGKDVELRCDPISGHTALYWYRQSLGQGLEFLIYFQGNSAPDKSGLPSDRFSAERTGGSVSTLTIQRTQQEDSAVYLCASSQRAPSHEQYFGPGTRLTVT.

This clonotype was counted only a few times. The CDR3 sequence: CAWSVSVFIGGPMNTEAFF. CDR3 sequence (DNA): TGTGCCTGGAGTGTCTCGGTGTTTATCGGGGGCCCCATGAACACTGAAGCTTTCTTT. The chain has TRBV30 and TRBJ1-1; the D gene is possibly TRBD1 (6 bases). Germline assignment: CDR1 GTSNPN and CDR2 SVGIG (reference sequence). Trimming cost V 0 bases and J 0 bases, with 23 bases left between them. The CDR3 has 19 residues.

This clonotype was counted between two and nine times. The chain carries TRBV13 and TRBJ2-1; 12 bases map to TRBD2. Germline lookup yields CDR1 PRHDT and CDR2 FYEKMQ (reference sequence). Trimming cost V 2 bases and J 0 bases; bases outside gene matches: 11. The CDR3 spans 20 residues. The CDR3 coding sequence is TGTGCCAGCAGCTTAACTCAGGTGCTAGCGGGAGGGCACTCCTACAATGAGCAGTTCTTC. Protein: CASSLTQVLAGGHSYNEQFF.

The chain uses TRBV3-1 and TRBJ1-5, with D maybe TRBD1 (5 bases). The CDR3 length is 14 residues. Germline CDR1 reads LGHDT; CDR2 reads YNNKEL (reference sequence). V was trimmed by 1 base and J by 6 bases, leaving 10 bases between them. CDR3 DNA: TGTGCCAGCAGCCAAGGGGGGGTTGGTCAGCCCCAGCATTTT. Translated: CASSQGGVGQPQHF.

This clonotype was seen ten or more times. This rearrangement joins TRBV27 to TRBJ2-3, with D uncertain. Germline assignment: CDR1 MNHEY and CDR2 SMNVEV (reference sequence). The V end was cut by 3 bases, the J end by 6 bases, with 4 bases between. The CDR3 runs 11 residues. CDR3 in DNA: TGTGCCAGCAGTTTCGCGGATACGCAGTATTTT. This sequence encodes CASSFADTQYF.

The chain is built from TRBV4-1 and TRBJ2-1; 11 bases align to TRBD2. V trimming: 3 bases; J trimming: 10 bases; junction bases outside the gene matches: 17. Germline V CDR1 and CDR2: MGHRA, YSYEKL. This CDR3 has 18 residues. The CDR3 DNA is TGCGCCAGCAGCCACCCGGTAGTCCCTAGCGGGAGGCCGGGGGAGCAGTTCTTC. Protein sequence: CASSHPVVPSGRPGEQFF.

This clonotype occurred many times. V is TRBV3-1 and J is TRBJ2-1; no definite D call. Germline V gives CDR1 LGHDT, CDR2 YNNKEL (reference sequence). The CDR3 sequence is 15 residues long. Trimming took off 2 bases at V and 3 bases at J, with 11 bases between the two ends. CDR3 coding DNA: TGTGCCAGCAGCCAAAGTAGTGGGGTCTACAATGAGCAGTTCTTC. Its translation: CASSQSSGVYNEQFF.